The sequence of this T cell receptor beta chain was determined in a study of vaccination and CD4 T cells after COVID-19. CD4+ T cells that had been cultured provided DNA sequenced with the Oncomine TCR Beta short-read assay. A single record per CDR3 protein comes from TCRdb applying MiXCR to the PCR reads. The sample has more than 15,000 distinct CDR3 sequences, under 25% seen once. Treatment meaning: approximately 10-day PBMC culture with coronavirus spike peptide pools or control peptides (ViraFEST assay). With regard to this clonotype: The target antigen is unknown.

This TCR was recovered from a human donor with COVID-19. The material sequenced was cultured CD4+ T cells from blood.

DNA of the CDR3: TGTGCCAGCAGCATGAACACTGAAGCTTTCTTT. It translates to CASSMNTEAFF. The genes are TRBV7-9 and TRBJ1-1; no clear D gene. The CDR3 has 11 residues. The germline gives CDR1 SEHNR, CDR2 FQNEAQ (reference sequence). The V end was cut by 5 bases, the J end by 0 bases, with 1 base between. Full variable domain (outside the CDR3, taken from reference TRBV7-9 and TRBJ1-1): DTGVSQNPRHKITKRGQNVTFRCDPISEHNRLYWYRQTLGQGPEFLTYFQNEAQLEKSRLLSDRFSAERPKGSFSTLEIQRTEQGDSAMYLCASSMNTEAFFGQGTRLTVV.